This T cell receptor (beta chain) was observed in a study of breast tumors, draining lymph nodes, adjacent tissues. Whole-study results and caveats: Data fit most tumor T cells coming from lymph node, expanding in tumor. Tumor repertoires ranked between lymph nodes and nontumor tissue in diversity, with V and J gene preferences. That most tumor T cells come from lymph nodes remained unproven. Luminal-like breast cancer showed significantly greater tumor-nontumor repertoire similarity than basal-like breast cancer did.

CDR3 size: 15 residues. V lost 5 bases, J lost 3 bases, and 17 bases lay in between. Germline V gives CDR1 LGHNA, CDR2 YSLEER. A note on this clonotype: Its antigen is not known.

One entry per CDR3 protein results from TCRdb running MiXCR on the multiplex PCR reads. Of tens of thousands of distinct CDR3 sequences listed, 45% to 65% were seen once; the top ten hold around 19%. This chain uses TRBV4-3 with TRBJ2-7; the D gene is possibly TRBD2 (6 bases). The receptor was isolated from a female donor with breast cancer. Some clones in this sample may be carry-over from other donors' samples. Sequenced sample: breast tumor tissue. CDR3 DNA: TGCGCCAGCAGCGCGGGGCAGGGTCTAGGCTACGAGCAGTACTTC. The encoded protein is CASSAGQGLGYEQYF.